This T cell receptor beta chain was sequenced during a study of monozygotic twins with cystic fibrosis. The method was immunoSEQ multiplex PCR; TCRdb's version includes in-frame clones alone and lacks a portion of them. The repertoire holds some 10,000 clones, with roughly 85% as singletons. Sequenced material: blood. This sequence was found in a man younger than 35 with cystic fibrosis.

The DNA of the CDR3 is TGTGCCAGCCGAGCGGTCGCGAACACCGGGGAGCTGTTTTTT. Translated, it gives CASRAVANTGELFF. This chain uses TRBV2 with TRBJ2-2; the D gene is possibly TRBD2 (5 bases). The V and J ends lost 8 bases and 0 bases respectively, with 10 bases between them. This CDR3 is 14 amino acids long. Per germline, CDR1 SNHLY and CDR2 FYNNEI.